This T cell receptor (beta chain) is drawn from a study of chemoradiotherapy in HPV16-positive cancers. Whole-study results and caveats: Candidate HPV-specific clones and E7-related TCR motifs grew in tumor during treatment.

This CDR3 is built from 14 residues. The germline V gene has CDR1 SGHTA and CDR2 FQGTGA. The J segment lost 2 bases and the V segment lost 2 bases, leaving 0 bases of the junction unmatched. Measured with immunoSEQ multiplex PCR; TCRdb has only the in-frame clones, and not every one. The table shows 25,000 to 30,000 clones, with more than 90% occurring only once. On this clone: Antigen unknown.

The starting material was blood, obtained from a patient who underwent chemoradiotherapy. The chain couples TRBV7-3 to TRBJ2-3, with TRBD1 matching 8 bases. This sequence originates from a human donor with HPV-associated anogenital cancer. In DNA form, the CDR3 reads TGTGCCAGCAGCTTACAGGGGGCCACAGATACGCAGTATTTT. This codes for CASSLQGATDTQYF.